This entry lists 8 T cell receptor beta chains sequenced from one sample in a study of Ad26.COV2.S vaccination and SARS-CoV-2 variants. The data were produced by immunoSEQ multiplex PCR, yet TCRdb's version contains in-frame clones alone and is incomplete. The sample carries approximately 480,000 clones, 70% to 90% recorded once. Specified treatment: some 20 received Ad26.COV2.S at low or high dose, single or two shots; 5 received placebo; per-sample allocation not given. Sampling was performed 63 days after the first vaccine or placebo injection. The sample in question was peripheral blood, obtained in a trial of Ad26.COV2.S vaccine versus placebo. The receptors originated from a person aged 18-60 years who received the Ad26.COV2.S COVID-19 vaccine or a placebo.

The rearrangement uses TRBV7-8 and TRBJ2-7; 9 bases are a match to TRBD2. CDR3 size: 14 residues. The V gene's germline CDR1 is SGHVS and CDR2 FQNEAQ. V lost 2 bases, J lost 4 bases, and 3 bases stayed unmatched. CDR3 coding DNA: TGTGCCAGCAGCTTACTCCTAGCGGGATACGAGCAGTACTTC. Translating it yields CASSLLLAGYEQYF.

This chain links TRBV19 with TRBJ2-7; D possibly uses TRBD1 or TRBD2 (7 bases each). This CDR3 is built from 17 residues. The V gene lost 5 bases and the J gene lost 3 bases, with 23 bases spanning the gap. CDR1 LNHDA and CDR2 SQIVND come from the germline V gene (reference sequence). The CDR3, as DNA: TGTGCCAGTAGTGAGACAGGGATATCGGGGGGAATCTACGAGCAGTACTTC. This translates into CASSETGISGGIYEQYF.

The J gene is TRBJ2-1, the V gene TRBV7-3, with a tentative D call TRBD1 (6 bases). Deletions cut 1 base from V and 10 bases from J, with 11 bases between. This CDR3 is built from 13 residues. The germline gives CDR1 SGHTA, CDR2 FQGTGA. CDR3 region: CASSLIRTAEQFF. The CDR3 DNA reads as TGTGCCAGCAGCTTAATCCGGACAGCCGAGCAGTTCTTC.

The rearrangement links TRBV7-6 to TRBJ1-4, with no clear D. Between the trimmed V and J ends, which lost 5 bases and 6 bases, there was a span of 16 bases. Germline lookup yields CDR1 SGHVS and CDR2 FNYEAQ. The CDR3 spans 15 residues. The chain's CDR3 is CASSQTAADHEKLFF. The CDR3 nucleotides are TGTGCCAGCAGCCAAACAGCTGCGGACCATGAAAAACTGTTTTTT.

This chain uses TRBV27 with TRBJ1-4, with a tentative D call TRBD1 (5 bases). The CDR3 has 14 amino acids. Germline CDR1 reads MNHEY; CDR2 reads SMNVEV (reference sequence). Trimming stripped 4 bases from V and 3 bases from J, with 9 bases between. The CDR3 nucleotides read TGTGCCAGCAGTTACGGGGCGGCTAATGAAAAACTGTTTTTT. Its translation is CASSYGAANEKLFF.

This sequence joins TRBV7-6 and TRBJ2-1; D could derive from TRBD1 or TRBD2 (5 bases each). V was pared by 1 base and J by 7 bases, with 11 bases between. The CDR3 extends over 14 amino acids. Germline V lookup: CDR1 SGHVS, CDR2 FNYEAQ. For the CDR3, the DNA is TGTGCCAGCAGCTTAGGGGGCGGGTCTAATGAGCAGTTCTTC. This sequence encodes CASSLGGGSNEQFF. The entire variable domain, with the rest obtained from reference TRBV7-6 and TRBJ2-1, is as follows: GAGVSQSPRYKVTKRGQDVALRCDPISGHVSLYWYRQALGQGPEFLTYFNYEAQQDKSGLPNDRFSAERPEGSISTLTIQRTEQRDSAMYRCASSLGGGSNEQFFGPGTRLTVL.

The chain links TRBV29-1 to TRBJ2-2; 12 bases are shared with TRBD2. The ends lost 6 bases at V and 2 bases at J; junction bases unmatched: 7. The length of the CDR3 is 16 residues. The V gene's germline CDR1 is SQVTM and CDR2 ANQGSEA. This CDR3 reads CSVHGLAGINTGELFF. CDR3 in DNA: TGCAGCGTCCACGGACTAGCGGGGATCAACACCGGGGAGCTGTTTTTT.

The chain carries TRBV13 and TRBJ1-6, with D possibly being TRBD1 (6 bases). Germline values: CDR1 PRHDT, CDR2 FYEKMQ (reference sequence). With 5 bases removed from V and 6 bases from J, the gap between germline ends came to 14 bases. The CDR3 is 15 amino acids. The chain's CDR3 is CASSLGGGLNSPLHF. The DNA of the CDR3 is TGTGCCAGCAGCCTTGGGGGGGGGCTTAATTCACCCCTCCACTTT.